This TCR beta chain originates from a study of T-cell memory formation after mild COVID-19. On the study more broadly: The study found TCR clusters largely donor specific.

The J segment lost 5 bases and the V segment lost 4 bases, leaving 10 bases of the junction unmatched. The CDR3 sequence is 16 residues long. Germline loops: CDR1 SEHNR, CDR2 FQNEAQ (reference sequence). Study outcomes and limitations: Clones that shrank (day 15 to 85) were balanced CD4/CD8, whereas later expanders leaned CD4+. Researchers found some responding clones in pre-infection memory, a sign that cross-reactive memory joined.

This clonotype was picked up a small number of times. Its specificity is unknown. A 5'RACE reaction primed in the constant segment made cDNA libraries of TCR alpha and TCR beta, and these carried sample barcodes and UMIs. One entry per CDR3 protein results from TCRdb running MiXCR on the 5' RACE reads. The top ten clones hold roughly 22% of a sample with more than 250,000 distinct CDR3 sequences, roughly 17% of them seen once. J is TRBJ2-3 and V is TRBV7-9; TRBD1 matches 9 bases. The sample taken for sequencing was PBMCs or a T cell subset sorted from them (not recorded which). The TCR comes from a man aged 18 to 30 who had mild COVID-19 (a few samples of this study predate the infection). Cell type and time point are not known. The CDR3, as DNA: TGTGCCAGCAGCTCCTACCGGGACAGGGAGCGAGATACGCAGTATTTT. Protein sequence: CASSSYRDRERDTQYF.